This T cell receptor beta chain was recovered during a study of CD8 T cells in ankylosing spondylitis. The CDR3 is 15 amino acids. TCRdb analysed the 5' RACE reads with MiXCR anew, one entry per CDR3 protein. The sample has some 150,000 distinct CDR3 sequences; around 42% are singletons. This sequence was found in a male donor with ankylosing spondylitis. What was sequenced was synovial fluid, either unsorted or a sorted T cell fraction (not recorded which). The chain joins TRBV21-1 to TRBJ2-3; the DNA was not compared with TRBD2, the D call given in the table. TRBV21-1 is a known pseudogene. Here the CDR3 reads CASSKESSGSGTQYF. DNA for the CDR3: TGTGCCAGCAGCAAAGAGTCCAGCGGGAGCGGAACGCAGTATTTT.